This TCR beta chain was captured by sequencing in a study of CD8+CD57+ T cells in acquired aplastic anemia. Whole-study context: Sorted CD4+ and CD8+ cell DNA averaged around 3.3 ug.

All patients picked for sequencing had shown, by flow cytometry, an expansion of CD8+CD57+ cells. Prior therapy had not been administered to any patient at the time of blood sampling. The CDR3 loop spans 14 amino acids. Germline V gene lookup returns CDR1 LNHNV and CDR2 YYDKDF (reference sequence). The junction had 0 bases not matched to a gene; V was cut back by 1 base and J by 6 bases. The template used for profiling TCR beta VDJ and CDR3 was genomic DNA. One entry per CDR3 protein results from TCRdb running MiXCR on the reads. The top ten hold 3.2% of the sample, which has 150,000 to 200,000 distinct CDR3 sequences, around 43% seen once. Regarding this clonotype: Its antigen remains unidentified.

General study findings and limits: Controls did not differ significantly from patients in CD8+ Simpson's diversity. Sharing between patients and controls was observed for roughly 29 CD8+ CDR3 sequences.

The J gene is TRBJ2-2, the V gene TRBV15; TRBD1 agrees at 9 bases. The specimen sequenced was sorted CD4+, CD8+, or CD8+CD57+ T cells (not recorded which) from PBMCs. The origin of this receptor is a human donor with aplastic anemia. The DNA of the CDR3 is TGTGCCACCAGCAGAGGACAGGGGGCCGGGGAGCTGTTTTTT. This gives the protein CATSRGQGAGELFF.